The 26 T cell receptor beta chains listed next were all sequenced from one sample in a study of T cell responses to AZD1222 COVID-19 vaccine. Clones were sequenced by immunoSEQ multiplex PCR, and TCRdb holds only the in-frame ones, with some missing. The data contain 30,000 to 40,000 clones, around three quarters of them singletons. Sequencing was performed on peripheral blood, taken 28 days after the second AZD1222 dose. The source is an adult who received the AZD1222 COVID-19 vaccine.

The sample holds one count of this clone. The genes are TRBV7-9 and TRBJ2-3; D is undetermined. This CDR3 comprises 14 residues. From germline, CDR1 is SEHNR and CDR2 FQNEAQ (reference sequence). Trimming shortened V by 1 base and J by 6 bases, and 11 bases separated the two germline ends. DNA for the CDR3: TGTGCCAGCAGCTTAGGGTCAGACGGGGATACGCAGTATTTT. It encodes CASSLGSDGDTQYF.

The chain carries TRBV10-3 and TRBJ1-1; D gene ambiguous. This CDR3 region has 14 residues. V was trimmed by 3 bases and J by 0 bases, leaving 8 bases between them. Germline CDR1 reads ENHRY; CDR2 reads SYGVKD. The DNA for the CDR3 is TGTGCCATCAGTGAAAGGCAGTTGAACACTGAAGCTTTCTTT. Amino acid sequence: CAISERQLNTEAFF.

The V gene is TRBV2, the J gene TRBJ2-1, with D perhaps matching TRBD2 (5 bases). Trimming shortened V by 3 bases and J by 3 bases, and 9 bases separated the two germline ends. The CDR3 is 14 amino acids. The V gene's germline CDR1 is SNHLY and CDR2 FYNNEI. CDR3 nucleotide sequence: TGTGCCAGCAGTGAGATTAGCGACTACAATGAGCAGTTCTTC. Protein sequence: CASSEISDYNEQFF.

The gene calls are TRBV18 and TRBJ2-5; tentatively, D is TRBD1 or TRBD2 (5 bases each). Looked up from germline, CDR1 is KGHSH and CDR2 is LQKENI. Trimming stripped 3 bases from V and 3 bases from J, with 11 bases between. The CDR3 totals 14 residues. CDR3 DNA: TGTGCCAGCTCACCGGCAGGGAGTAAAGAGACCCAGTACTTC. The encoded protein is CASSPAGSKETQYF.

This clone was picked up a small number of times. The chain has TRBV19 and TRBJ1-5, with unresolved D. Per the germline V gene, CDR1 is LNHDA and CDR2 is SQIVND (reference sequence). Trimming took 1 base from V and 4 from J, leaving 11 bases between them. The CDR3 is made up of 15 amino acids. The CDR3 region is CASSIVGSQNQPQHF. DNA of the CDR3: TGTGCCAGTAGTATAGTTGGGTCGCAGAATCAGCCCCAGCATTTT. The full variable domain, completed using reference TRBV19 and TRBJ1-5, is DGGITQSPKYLFRKEGQNVTLSCEQNLNHDAMYWYRQDPGQGLRLIYYSQIVNDFQKGDIAEGYSVSREKKESFPLTVTSAQKNPTAFYLCASSIVGSQNQPQHFGDGTRLSIL.

In nucleotides, the CDR3 is TGTGCCAGCAAGAGGACTAGCCGCGAGACCCAGTACTTC. Translation: CASKRTSRETQYF. The chain couples TRBV2 to TRBJ2-5; 8 nucleotides agree with TRBD2. Germline V gene data show CDR1 as SNHLY and CDR2 as FYNNEI. This CDR3 has 13 amino acids. J gave up 5 bases and V 7 bases, and 6 bases lay outside the gene matches. Together with reference TRBV2 and TRBJ2-5, the CDR3 gives the full variable domain: EPEVTQTPSHQVTQMGQEVILRCVPISNHLYFYWYRQILGQKVEFLVSFYNNEISEKSEIFDDQFSVERPDGSNFTLKIRSTKLEDSAMYFCASKRTSRETQYFGPGTRLLVL.

This rearrangement joins TRBV6-5 to TRBJ2-1; D is unresolved. The length of the CDR3 is 13 residues. Trimming left V 8 bases short and J 0 bases short, with 8 bases between. Germline CDR1 is MNHEY and CDR2 is SVGAGI. The CDR3 DNA follows: TGTGCCAGCTTTGAAAGCTCCTACAATGAGCAGTTCTTC. This gives the protein CASFESSYNEQFF.

The rearrangement uses TRBV9 and TRBJ1-2; D is uncertain. The CDR3 extends over 14 amino acids. V was pared by 3 bases and J by 3 bases, with 12 bases between. Germline values: CDR1 SGDLS, CDR2 YYNGEE. The CDR3: CASSGAGSHYGYTF. The CDR3 DNA reads TGTGCCAGCAGCGGGGCGGGAAGCCACTATGGCTACACCTTC. Looking up the rest from reference TRBV9 and TRBJ1-2 gives the full variable domain: DSGVTQTPKHLITATGQRVTLRCSPRSGDLSVYWYQQSLDQGLQFLIQYYNGEERAKGNILERFSAQQFPDLHSELNLSSLELGDSALYFCASSGAGSHYGYTFGSGTRLTVV.

The genes are TRBV4-1 and TRBJ1-5; no definite D call. This CDR3 is 15 amino acids long. V lost 1 base, J lost 0 bases, and 7 bases lay in between. Germline CDR1 reads MGHRA; CDR2 reads YSYEKL. Here the CDR3 reads CASSQAVLSNQPQHF. The CDR3 DNA reads TGCGCCAGCAGCCAAGCAGTCCTTAGCAATCAGCCCCAGCATTTT.

The rearrangement joins TRBV5-6 to TRBJ1-1, with 7 bases identical to TRBD1. The CDR3 has 16 amino acids. Germline CDR1 is SGHDT and CDR2 is YYEEEE. V lost 4 bases and J lost 4; bases outside the gene matches: 13. CDR3 in amino acids: CASSLLTGNKRTEAFF. The CDR3 nucleotides read TGTGCCAGCAGCCTTCTGACAGGGAATAAGCGCACTGAAGCTTTCTTT.

The J gene is TRBJ2-5, the V gene TRBV5-1; no reliable D call. The CDR3 totals 12 residues. CDR1 and CDR2 from the germline V gene are SGHRS and YFSETQ. Trimming left V 4 bases short and J 1 base short, with 5 bases between. The CDR3 sequence: CASSLLQETQYF. The DNA of the CDR3 is TGCGCCAGCAGCCTACTCCAAGAGACCCAGTACTTC.

The chain joins TRBV18 to TRBJ2-1; 13 bases line up with TRBD2. J lost 13 bases, V lost 2 bases, and 2 bases had no gene match. Germline loops: CDR1 KGHSH, CDR2 LQKENI. The CDR3 spans 13 residues. The chain's CDR3 is CASSPGTSGEQFF. The CDR3 DNA reads TGTGCCAGCTCACCAGGGACTAGCGGGGAACAGTTCTTC.

The chain uses TRBV6-5 and TRBJ1-4, with D uncertain. The germline gives CDR1 MNHEY, CDR2 SVGAGI. The CDR3 contains 15 residues. Trimming took off 5 bases at V and 4 bases at J, with 14 bases between the two ends. The CDR3 nucleotides read TGTGCCAGCAGTCAGACGAGGGTTGGTAATGAAAAACTGTTTTTT. This codes for CASSQTRVGNEKLFF.

V and J are TRBV5-1 and TRBJ2-5; 10 bases line up with TRBD1. The CDR3 has 16 residues. J lost 5 bases, V lost 0 bases, and 7 bases had no gene match. In germline, CDR1 is SGHRS, CDR2 YFSETQ. The CDR3 loop is CASSLVPTGQGETQYF. CDR3 sequence (DNA): TGCGCCAGCAGCTTGGTGCCCACGGGACAGGGGGAGACCCAGTACTTC.

Notes on this clone: The sample holds other DNA sequences that translate to the same CDR3. V and J are TRBV5-1 and TRBJ1-1, with a weak D call TRBD1 (5 bases). V was pared by 0 bases and J by 2 bases, with 11 bases between. Germline CDR1 is SGHRS and CDR2 is YFSETQ. This CDR3 region has 15 residues. The CDR3: CASSLEQGKNTEAFF. The DNA for the CDR3 is TGCGCCAGCAGCTTGGAGCAGGGAAAAAACACTGAAGCTTTCTTT.

V gene TRBV7-2 combines with J gene TRBJ2-7; 11 positions agree with TRBD2. Germline-derived CDR1 and CDR2 are SGHTA and FQGNSA. There are 15 residues in the CDR3. J lost 6 bases, V lost 4 bases, and 8 bases had no gene match. CDR3 bases: TGTGCCAGCAGCTCCCCGACTAGCGGGGTGTTCGAGCAGTACTTC. Translated, it gives CASSSPTSGVFEQYF.

This chain uses TRBV6-2 or TRBV6-3 with TRBJ1-2; D gene ambiguous. Between the trimmed V and J ends, which lost 5 bases and 4 bases, there was a span of 17 bases. CDR3 size: 15 residues. Germline CDR1 reads MNHEY; CDR2 reads SVGEGT. This chain's CDR3 is CASSPAGAPTYGYTF. In DNA, the CDR3 is TGTGCCAGCAGTCCGGCGGGAGCCCCGACCTATGGCTACACCTTC.

V usage is TRBV11-1 and J usage is TRBJ2-3, with 9 bases aligning to TRBD2. The germline V gene encodes CDR1 SGHAT and CDR2 FQDESV (reference sequence). The CDR3 is made up of 16 amino acids. The junction had 17 bases not matched to a gene; V was cut back by 10 bases and J by 6 bases. DNA for the CDR3: TGTGCCACCAGGGGAGTTTTGGGCAGCGGGGGGGATACGCAGTATTTT. Protein sequence: CATRGVLGSGGDTQYF.

This clone was observed a few times. The V gene is TRBV6-5, the J gene TRBJ2-7; D is uncertain. This CDR3 comprises 14 residues. The V gene lost 0 bases and the J gene lost 0 bases, with 6 bases spanning the gap. CDR1 and CDR2 from the germline V gene are MNHEY and SVGAGI. For the CDR3, the DNA is TGTGCCAGCAGTTACTCAACAGCCTCCTACGAGCAGTACTTC. The encoded protein is CASSYSTASYEQYF.

The genes are TRBV29-1 and TRBJ1-1; 9 nucleotides line up with TRBD1. Looked up from germline, CDR1 is SQVTM and CDR2 is ANQGSEA. The CDR3 has 15 residues. V lost 7 bases and J lost 7; bases outside the gene matches: 16. CDR3 loop: CSGVYFGTGQSEAFF. CDR3 sequence (DNA): TGCAGCGGGGTTTATTTTGGGACAGGGCAAAGTGAAGCTTTCTTT.

The chain recombines TRBV6-5 with TRBJ2-2; weak D call: TRBD1 (6 bases). V shed 2 bases and J shed 4 bases, with 11 bases lying between them. The CDR3 loop spans 15 amino acids. In germline, CDR1 is MNHEY, CDR2 SVGAGI. CDR3 nucleotides: TGTGCCAGCAGTTACGCAGGGGCCACCACCGGGGAGCTGTTTTTT. This codes for CASSYAGATTGELFF.

There are a few counts of this clone. The genes are TRBV7-9 and TRBJ2-1; TRBD2 is a possible D gene (6 bases). With 0 bases removed from V and 7 bases from J, the gap between germline ends came to 13 bases. The CDR3 sequence is 15 residues long. Germline V gene lookup returns CDR1 SEHNR and CDR2 FQNEAQ (reference sequence). CDR3 nucleotides: TGTGCCAGCAGCTTAGCGCAGACTAGTACTAATGAGCAGTTCTTC. Its protein is CASSLAQTSTNEQFF.

The CDR3 loop reads CASSFALQGANSPLHF. In DNA, the CDR3 is TGTGCCAGCAGTTTCGCGCTCCAGGGGGCTAATTCACCCCTCCACTTT. The chain recombines TRBV6-5 with TRBJ1-6, with 8 nucleotides matching TRBD1. The CDR3 length is 16 residues. In germline, CDR1 is MNHEY, CDR2 SVGAGI. J was trimmed by 6 bases and V by 4 bases; bases with no gene match: 8.

The chain employs TRBV3-1 (or the pseudogene TRBV3-2) and TRBJ1-6; 8 bases fit TRBD1. This CDR3 has 14 residues. CDR1 is LGHDT and CDR2 is YNNKEL in the germline V gene (reference sequence). Germline trimming cut 4 bases from V and 9 bases from J; bases unmatched to any gene: 5. The CDR3 DNA reads as TGTGCCAGCAGCCTGACAGGGGCCGGTTCACCCCTCCACTTT. The encoded protein is CASSLTGAGSPLHF.

A few counts support this clone. The rearrangement links TRBV4-2 to TRBJ1-1, with D perhaps matching TRBD1 (5 bases). The CDR3 runs to 14 residues. CDR1 is LGHNA and CDR2 is YNFKEQ in the germline V gene. V dropped 3 bases and J dropped 4 bases, with 12 bases sitting between them. The CDR3 region is CASSHNRRVTEAFF. CDR3 in DNA: TGTGCCAGCAGCCACAACAGGAGGGTCACTGAAGCTTTCTTT.

The genes are TRBV11-3 and TRBJ2-1; TRBD1 or TRBD2 may be the D gene (6 bases each). The CDR3 runs to 15 residues. The germline V gene has CDR1 SGHNT and CDR2 YENEEA. Trimming stripped 5 bases from V and 7 bases from J, with 18 bases between. This chain's CDR3 is CASSLGGGPGNEQFF. As DNA, the CDR3 is TGTGCCAGCAGCCTGGGGGGCGGCCCGGGGAATGAGCAGTTCTTC.